The clone carrying this TCR beta chain turned up a few times. Antigen unknown. Indicated time point: persistent/refractory GD, antithyroid drugs over 5 years with positive TRAb. PBMC RNA served as the TCR library source. The record originates from a study of regulatory T cells in long-lasting Graves disease. About the study: In persistent Graves' disease, antithyroid drugs had been taken for over 5 years and TSH receptor antibodies stayed positive.

Study-level results: Favored gene segments in persistent disease were TRBV28, TRBJ1-2 and TRBJ2-5. Persistent patients shared more public clonotypes (over 2,500) than new patients (about 960).

The CDR3 consists of 16 residues. Deletions cut 1 base from V and 4 bases from J, with 16 bases between. CDR1 and CDR2 (germline): SGHTA, FQGNSA. Both iRepertoire HTBI primers and Arm-PCR of CDR3 regions were used to build the TCR beta libraries. TCRdb independently ran MiXCR on the multiplex PCR reads; one entry per CDR3 protein. Among over 350,000 distinct CDR3 sequences listed, less than 25% were seen once. This clonotype was sampled from a female donor with Graves disease. This rearrangement joins TRBV7-2 to TRBJ1-2; D is unresolved. The starting material was peripheral blood mononuclear cells (PBMCs), obtained when the disease was refractory, from a patient treated with antithyroid drugs. The CDR3 DNA is TGTGCCAGCAGCTTAGTGGCATCCGGGAAACTCTATGGCTACACCTTC. Translating gives CASSLVASGKLYGYTF.